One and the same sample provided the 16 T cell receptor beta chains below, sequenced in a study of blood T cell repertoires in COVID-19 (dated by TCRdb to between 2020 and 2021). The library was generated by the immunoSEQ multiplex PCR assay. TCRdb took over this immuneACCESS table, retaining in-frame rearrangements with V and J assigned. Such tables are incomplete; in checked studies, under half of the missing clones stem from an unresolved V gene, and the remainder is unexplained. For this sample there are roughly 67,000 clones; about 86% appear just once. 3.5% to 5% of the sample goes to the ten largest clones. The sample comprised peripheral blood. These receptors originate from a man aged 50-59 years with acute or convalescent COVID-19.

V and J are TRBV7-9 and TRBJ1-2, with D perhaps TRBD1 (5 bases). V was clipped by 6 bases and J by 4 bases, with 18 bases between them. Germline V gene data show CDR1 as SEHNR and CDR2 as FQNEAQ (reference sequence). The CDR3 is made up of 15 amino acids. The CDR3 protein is CASSHVAGFGYGYTF. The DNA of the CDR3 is TGTGCCAGCAGTCACGTGGCAGGGTTCGGCTATGGCTACACCTTC.

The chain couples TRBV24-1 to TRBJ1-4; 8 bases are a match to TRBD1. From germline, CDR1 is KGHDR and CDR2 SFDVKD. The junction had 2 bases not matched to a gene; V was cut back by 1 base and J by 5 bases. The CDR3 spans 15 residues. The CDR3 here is CATSDFQGANEKLFF. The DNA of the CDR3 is TGTGCCACCAGTGATTTCCAGGGGGCAAATGAAAAACTGTTTTTT.

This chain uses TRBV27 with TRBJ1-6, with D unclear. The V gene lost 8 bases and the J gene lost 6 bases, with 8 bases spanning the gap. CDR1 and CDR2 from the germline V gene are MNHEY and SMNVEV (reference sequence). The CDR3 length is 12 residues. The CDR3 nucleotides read TGTGCCAGCTGGCGGGCTAATTCACCCCTCCACTTT. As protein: CASWRANSPLHF.

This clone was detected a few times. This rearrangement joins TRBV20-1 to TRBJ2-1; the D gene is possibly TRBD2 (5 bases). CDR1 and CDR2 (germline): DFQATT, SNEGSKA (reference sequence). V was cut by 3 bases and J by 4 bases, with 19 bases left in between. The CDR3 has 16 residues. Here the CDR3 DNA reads TGCAGTGCTAGTCCAGCGGAAAGGGAGATTTACAATGAGCAGTTCTTC. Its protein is CSASPAEREIYNEQFF.

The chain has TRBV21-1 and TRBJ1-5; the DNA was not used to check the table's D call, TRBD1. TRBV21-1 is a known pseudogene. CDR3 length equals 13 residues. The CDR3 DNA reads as TGTGCCAGCAGAAGACAGGGTAAGCAGCCCCAGCATTTT. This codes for CASRRQGKQPQHF.

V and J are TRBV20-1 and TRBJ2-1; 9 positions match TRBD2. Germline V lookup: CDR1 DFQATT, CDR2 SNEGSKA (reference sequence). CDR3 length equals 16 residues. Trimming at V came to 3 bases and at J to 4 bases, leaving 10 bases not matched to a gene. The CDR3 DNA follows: TGCAGTGCTAGTTATCCGGGACTAGCAGGGTACAATGAGCAGTTCTTC. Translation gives CSASYPGLAGYNEQFF.

CDR3 sequence (DNA): TGTGCCGTCGAGGGGGCAGGGCCCTCCGAGCAGTACTTC. It is translated as CAVEGAGPSEQYF. The chain uses TRBV15 and TRBJ2-7; 7 bases fit TRBD1. The J segment lost 6 bases and the V segment lost 11 bases, leaving 13 bases of the junction unmatched. Per germline, CDR1 LNHNV and CDR2 YYDKDF (reference sequence). The length of the CDR3 is 13 residues.

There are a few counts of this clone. The CDR3 nucleotides are TGTGCCAGCAGCAGGGGAGGGGGCTACACCTTC. It encodes CASSRGGGYTF. The chain has TRBV5-4 and TRBJ1-2; D might be TRBD1 (5 bases). The CDR3 runs to 11 residues. Between the trimmed V and J ends, which lost 4 bases and 8 bases, there was a span of 9 bases. CDR1 SGHNT and CDR2 YYREEE come from the germline V gene (reference sequence).

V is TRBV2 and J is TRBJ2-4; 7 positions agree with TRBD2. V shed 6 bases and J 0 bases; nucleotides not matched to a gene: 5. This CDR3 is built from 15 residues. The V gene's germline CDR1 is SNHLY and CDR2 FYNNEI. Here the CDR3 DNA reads TGTGCCAGCAGAGGGACTACCCTAGCCAAAAACATTCAGTACTTC. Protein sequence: CASRGTTLAKNIQYF.

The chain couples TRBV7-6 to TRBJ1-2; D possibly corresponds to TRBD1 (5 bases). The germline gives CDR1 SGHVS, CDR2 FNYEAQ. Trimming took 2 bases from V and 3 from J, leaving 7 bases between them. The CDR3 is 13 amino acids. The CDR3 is CASSLSGDYGYTF. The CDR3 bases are TGTGCCAGCAGCTTATCGGGGGACTATGGCTACACCTTC.

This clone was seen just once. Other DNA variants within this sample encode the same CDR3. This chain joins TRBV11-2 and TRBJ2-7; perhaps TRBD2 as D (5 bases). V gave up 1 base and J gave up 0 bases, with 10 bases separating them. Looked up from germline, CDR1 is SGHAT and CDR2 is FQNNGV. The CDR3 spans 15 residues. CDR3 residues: CASSLASGSSYEQYF. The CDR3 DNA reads TGTGCCAGCAGCTTAGCGAGCGGTTCCTCCTACGAGCAGTACTTC.

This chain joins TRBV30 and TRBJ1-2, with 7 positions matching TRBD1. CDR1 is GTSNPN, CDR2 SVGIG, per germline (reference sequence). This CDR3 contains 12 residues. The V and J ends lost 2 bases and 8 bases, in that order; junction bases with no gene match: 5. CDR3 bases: TGTGCCTGGAGTAAGGGGGCGGGAGGCTACACCTTC. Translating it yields CAWSKGAGGYTF.

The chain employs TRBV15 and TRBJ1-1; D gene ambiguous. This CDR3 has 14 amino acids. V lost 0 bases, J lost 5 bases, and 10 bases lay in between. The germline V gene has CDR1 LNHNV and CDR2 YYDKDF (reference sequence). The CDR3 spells CATSREGGRTEAFF. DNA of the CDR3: TGTGCCACCAGCAGAGAGGGAGGACGGACTGAAGCTTTCTTT. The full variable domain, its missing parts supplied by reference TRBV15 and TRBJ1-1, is DAMVIQNPRYQVTQFGKPVTLSCSQTLNHNVMYWYQQKSSQAPKLLFHYYDKDFNNEADTPDNFQSRRPNTSFCFLDIRSPGLGDTAMYLCATSREGGRTEAFFGQGTRLTVV.

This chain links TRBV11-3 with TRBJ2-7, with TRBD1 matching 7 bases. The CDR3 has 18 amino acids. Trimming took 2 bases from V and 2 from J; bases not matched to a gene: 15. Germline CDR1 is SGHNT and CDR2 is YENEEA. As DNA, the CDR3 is TGTGCCAGCAGCTTACGTTCCGAATCGACAGGGAAGACCTACGAGCAGTACTTC. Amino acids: CASSLRSESTGKTYEQYF.

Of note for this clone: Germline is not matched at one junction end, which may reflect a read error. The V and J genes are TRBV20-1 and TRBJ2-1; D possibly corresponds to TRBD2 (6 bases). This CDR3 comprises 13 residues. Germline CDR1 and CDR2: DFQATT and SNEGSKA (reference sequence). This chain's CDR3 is CNASTEGRNEQFF. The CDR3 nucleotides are TGCAATGCTAGTACGGAGGGCCGGAATGAGCAGTTCTTC.

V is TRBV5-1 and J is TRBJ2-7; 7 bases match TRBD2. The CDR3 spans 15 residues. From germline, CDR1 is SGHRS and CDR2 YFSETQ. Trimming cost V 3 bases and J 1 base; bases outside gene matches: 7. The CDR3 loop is CASSSGLGNSYEQYF. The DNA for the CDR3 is TGCGCCAGCAGCTCCGGACTAGGCAATTCCTACGAGCAGTACTTC. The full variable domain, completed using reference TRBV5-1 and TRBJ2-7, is KAGVTQTPRYLIKTRGQQVTLSCSPISGHRSVSWYQQTPGQGLQFLFEYFSETQRNKGNFPGRFSGRQFSNSRSEMNVSTLELGDSALYLCASSSGLGNSYEQYFGPGTRLTVT.